This T cell receptor (beta chain) was sequenced in a study of T cell changes during pregnancy in multiple sclerosis (dated by TCRdb to between 2018 and 2021). Turning to the overall study: In women with multiple sclerosis, the researchers looked at how the T cell repertoire shifted as pregnancy progressed.

There are 12 amino acids in the CDR3, from cysteine to phenylalanine inclusive. Only the CDR3 part of the read is kept: 36 bases, read in frame from the first base. Looking up the germline V gene (reference sequence) yields CDR1 LNHDA and CDR2 SQIVND. V drops 10 bases and J drops 1 base, leaving 10 bases in between. With respect to this clone: Its antigen has not been determined. No per-base quality is available; no much larger clone lies one base away.

The library was prepared using the immunoSEQ multiplex PCR assay. TCRdb took this table from immuneACCESS and kept in-frame rearrangements with V and J called. Such tables lack part of the clones; where checked against another copy, unresolved V genes explain under half of the gap, and the rest is unexplained. In all, the sample holds about 110,000 clones, and about 90% of those were seen once. The top ten clones comprise 1.6% of the sample. This sequence was found in a female donor with multiple sclerosis, enrolled in a pregnancy study. Here the sequenced sample was peripheral blood, taken before pregnancy. This sequence uses TRBV19 and TRBJ1-1, and perhaps TRBD1 as D gene, on 5 matching bases. The DNA reads TGTGCCACCTCTCAGGGGAACACTGAAGCTTTCTTT. Translated, this gives CATSQGNTEAFF.